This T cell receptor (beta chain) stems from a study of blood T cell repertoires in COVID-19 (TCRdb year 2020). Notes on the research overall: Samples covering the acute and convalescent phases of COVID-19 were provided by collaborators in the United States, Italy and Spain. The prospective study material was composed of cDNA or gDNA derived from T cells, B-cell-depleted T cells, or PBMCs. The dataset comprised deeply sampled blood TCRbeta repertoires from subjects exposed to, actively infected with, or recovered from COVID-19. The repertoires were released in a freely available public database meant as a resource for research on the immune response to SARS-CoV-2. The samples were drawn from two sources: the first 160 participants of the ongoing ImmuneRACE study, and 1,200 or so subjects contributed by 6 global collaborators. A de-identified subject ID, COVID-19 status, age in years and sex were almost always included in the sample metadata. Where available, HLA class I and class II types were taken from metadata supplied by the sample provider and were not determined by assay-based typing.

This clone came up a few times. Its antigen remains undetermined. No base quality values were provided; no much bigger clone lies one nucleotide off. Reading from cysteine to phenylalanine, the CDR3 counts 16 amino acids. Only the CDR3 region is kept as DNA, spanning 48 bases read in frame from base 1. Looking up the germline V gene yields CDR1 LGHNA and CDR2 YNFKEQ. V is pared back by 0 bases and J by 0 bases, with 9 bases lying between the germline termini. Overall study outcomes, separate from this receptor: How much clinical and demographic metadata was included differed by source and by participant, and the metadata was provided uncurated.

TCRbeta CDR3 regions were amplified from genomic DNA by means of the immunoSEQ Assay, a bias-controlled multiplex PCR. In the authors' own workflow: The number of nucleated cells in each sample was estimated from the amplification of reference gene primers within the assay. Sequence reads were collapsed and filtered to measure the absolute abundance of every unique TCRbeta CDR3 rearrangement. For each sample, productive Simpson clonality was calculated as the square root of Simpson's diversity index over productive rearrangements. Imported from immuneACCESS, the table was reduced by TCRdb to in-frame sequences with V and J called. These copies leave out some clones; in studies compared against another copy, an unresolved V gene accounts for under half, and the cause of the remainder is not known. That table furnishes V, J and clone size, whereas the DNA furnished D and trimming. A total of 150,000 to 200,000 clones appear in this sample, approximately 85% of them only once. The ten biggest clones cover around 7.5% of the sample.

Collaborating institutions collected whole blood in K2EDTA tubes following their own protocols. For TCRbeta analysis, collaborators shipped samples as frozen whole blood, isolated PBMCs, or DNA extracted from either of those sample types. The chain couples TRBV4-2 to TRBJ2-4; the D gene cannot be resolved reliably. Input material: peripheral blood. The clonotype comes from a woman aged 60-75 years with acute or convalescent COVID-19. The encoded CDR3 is CASSQEGALAKNIQYF. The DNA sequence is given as TGTGCCAGCAGCCAAGAAGGAGCGCTAGCCAAAAACATTCAGTACTTC.